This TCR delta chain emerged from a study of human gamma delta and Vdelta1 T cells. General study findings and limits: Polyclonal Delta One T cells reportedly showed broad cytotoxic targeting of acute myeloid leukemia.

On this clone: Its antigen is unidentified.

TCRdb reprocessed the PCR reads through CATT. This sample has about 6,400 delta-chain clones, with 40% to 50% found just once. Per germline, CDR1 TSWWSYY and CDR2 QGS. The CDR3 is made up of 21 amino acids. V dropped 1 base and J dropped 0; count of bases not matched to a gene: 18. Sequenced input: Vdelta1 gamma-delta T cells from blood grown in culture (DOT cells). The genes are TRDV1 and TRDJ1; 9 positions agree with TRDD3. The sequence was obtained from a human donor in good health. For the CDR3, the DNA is TGTGCTCTTGGGGAACGCCTACGGGTCGGTACTGGGGGACGGTACACCGATAAACTCATCTTT. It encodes CALGERLRVGTGGRYTDKLIF.